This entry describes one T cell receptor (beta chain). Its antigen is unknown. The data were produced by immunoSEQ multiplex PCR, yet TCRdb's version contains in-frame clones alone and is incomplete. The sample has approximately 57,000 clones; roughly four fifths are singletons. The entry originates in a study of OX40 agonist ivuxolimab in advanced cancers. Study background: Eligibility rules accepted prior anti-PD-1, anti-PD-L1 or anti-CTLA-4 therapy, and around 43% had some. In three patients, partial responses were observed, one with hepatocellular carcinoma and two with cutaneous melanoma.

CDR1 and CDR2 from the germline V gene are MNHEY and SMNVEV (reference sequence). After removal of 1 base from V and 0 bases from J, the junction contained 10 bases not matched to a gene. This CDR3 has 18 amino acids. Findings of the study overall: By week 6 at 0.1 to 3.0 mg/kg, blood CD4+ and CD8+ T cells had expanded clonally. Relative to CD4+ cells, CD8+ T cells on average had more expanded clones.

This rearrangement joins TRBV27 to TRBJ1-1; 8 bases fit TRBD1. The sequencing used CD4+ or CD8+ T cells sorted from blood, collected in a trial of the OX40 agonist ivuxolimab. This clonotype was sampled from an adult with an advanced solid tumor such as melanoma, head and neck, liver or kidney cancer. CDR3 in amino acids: CASSLYVDRVRMNTEAFF. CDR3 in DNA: TGTGCCAGCAGTTTATACGTGGACAGGGTTCGGATGAACACTGAAGCTTTCTTT.